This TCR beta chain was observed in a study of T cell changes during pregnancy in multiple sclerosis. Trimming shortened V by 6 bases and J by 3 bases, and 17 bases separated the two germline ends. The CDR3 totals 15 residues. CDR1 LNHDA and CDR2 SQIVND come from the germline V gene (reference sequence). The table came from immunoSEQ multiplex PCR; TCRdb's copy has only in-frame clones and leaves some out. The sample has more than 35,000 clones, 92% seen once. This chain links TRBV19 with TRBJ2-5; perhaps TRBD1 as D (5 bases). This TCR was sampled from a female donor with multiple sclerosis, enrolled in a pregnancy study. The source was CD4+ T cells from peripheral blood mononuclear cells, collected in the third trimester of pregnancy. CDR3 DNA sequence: TGTGCCAGTAGCCTATACACAGGAGAAGAAGAGACCCAGTACTTC. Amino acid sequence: CASSLYTGEEETQYF. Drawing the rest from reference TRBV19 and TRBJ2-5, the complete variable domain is DGGITQSPKYLFRKEGQNVTLSCEQNLNHDAMYWYRQDPGQGLRLIYYSQIVNDFQKGDIAEGYSVSREKKESFPLTVTSAQKNPTAFYLCASSLYTGEEETQYFGPGTRLLVL.